These 21 T cell receptor beta chains share one sample of origin, sequenced in a study of shared clonotypes between healthy human individuals. TCRdb's table, derived via immunoSEQ multiplex PCR, lists solely in-frame clones and lacks some. The table has about 490,000 clones, 81% seen once; the top ten hold roughly an eighth. Input material: PBMCs. The receptors originated from a woman in her thirties or forties in good health. Some clones in this sample may be carry-over from other donors' samples.

The rearrangement links TRBV5-1 to TRBJ2-7, with D perhaps TRBD2 (5 bases). There are 15 residues in the CDR3. V lost 5 bases to trimming and J lost 0 bases, with 15 bases between them. Germline values: CDR1 SGHRS, CDR2 YFSETQ. CDR3 DNA sequence: TGCGCCAGCAGGAGCTGGCTGGGGAGCTCCTACGAGCAGTACTTC. Protein product: CASRSWLGSSYEQYF.

The chain carries TRBV2 and TRBJ2-5, with TRBD2 identical over 15 bases. The CDR3 runs 18 residues. Trimming cost V 4 bases and J 0 bases; bases outside gene matches: 6. Germline CDR1 reads SNHLY; CDR2 reads FYNNEI. CDR3 nucleotides: TGTGCCAGCAGTGGGCTCGGACTAGCGGGAGGGCACCAAGAGACCCAGTACTTC. Translation: CASSGLGLAGGHQETQYF. The full variable domain, with the rest looked up from reference TRBV2 and TRBJ2-5, is EPEVTQTPSHQVTQMGQEVILRCVPISNHLYFYWYRQILGQKVEFLVSFYNNEISEKSEIFDDQFSVERPDGSNFTLKIRSTKLEDSAMYFCASSGLGLAGGHQETQYFGPGTRLLVL.

The chain couples TRBV28 to TRBJ1-2, with TRBD1 matching 11 bases. Looked up from germline, CDR1 is MDHEN and CDR2 is SYDVKM. J lost 4 bases, V lost 2 bases, and 12 bases had no gene match. The CDR3 is 18 amino acids. Here the CDR3 reads CASSLRVIGTGGSYGYTF. The CDR3 DNA sequence: TGTGCCAGCAGTTTAAGGGTGATCGGGACAGGGGGTTCCTATGGCTACACCTTC.

This clone was recorded once. This chain uses TRBV28 with TRBJ1-1; the match to TRBD1 covers 8 bases. The CDR3 has 16 amino acids. In germline, CDR1 is MDHEN, CDR2 SYDVKM. V was pared by 2 bases and J by 11 bases, with 16 bases of the junction left unmatched. CDR3 protein: CASSLVMGQAPLGAFF. In DNA, the CDR3 is TGTGCCAGCAGTTTAGTGATGGGACAGGCCCCTCTGGGGGCTTTCTTT.

The chain joins TRBV4-1 to TRBJ2-7; the D is unclear. The CDR3 length is 15 residues. Per the germline V gene, CDR1 is MGHRA and CDR2 is YSYEKL. Trimming removed 0 bases at V and 1 base at J, with 10 bases between. The CDR3, as DNA: TGCGCCAGCAGCCAAGAAAGGAGTAGATCCTACGAGCAGTACTTC. It yields the protein CASSQERSRSYEQYF.

This chain connects TRBV21-1 to TRBJ2-1; the D call of TRBD2 is as the table states it, not checked on the DNA. TRBV21-1 is listed as a pseudogene. CDR3 length: 14 residues. The CDR3 coding sequence is TGTGCCAGCAGCAAAGGAGGTGTCGGGGGGCGTCAGTTCTTC. Protein product: CASSKGGVGGRQFF.

The J gene is TRBJ1-1, the V gene TRBV25-1, with D maybe TRBD1 (5 bases). CDR1 MGHDK and CDR2 SYGVNS come from the germline V gene. The CDR3 spans 16 residues. Deletions cut 6 bases from V and 1 base from J, with 18 bases between. The CDR3 DNA reads as TGTGCCAGCAGCGGGGGGTTTGGGGCCTCGAACACTGAAGCTTTCTTT. It codes for CASSGGFGASNTEAFF.

This clone showed up many times. Other DNA sequences of this sample code for an identical CDR3. This chain uses TRBV28 with TRBJ2-5; no clear D gene. The length of the CDR3 is 14 residues. Germline CDR1 MDHEN, CDR2 SYDVKM. V was pared by 5 bases and J by 1 base, with 11 bases between. The CDR3 is CASSRSGTQETQYF. The CDR3 region has the DNA TGTGCCAGCAGTCGCTCCGGCACCCAAGAGACCCAGTACTTC.

The chain employs TRBV19 and TRBJ1-2, with TRBD1 matching 10 bases. Looked up from germline, CDR1 is LNHDA and CDR2 is SQIVND (reference sequence). V trimming: 9 bases; J trimming: 3 bases; junction bases outside the gene matches: 7. CDR3 length equals 14 residues. This chain's CDR3 is CASNTGTGDYGYTF. CDR3 coding DNA: TGTGCCAGCAACACCGGGACAGGGGACTATGGCTACACCTTC.

This clone was observed a single time. This CDR3 is also generated by other DNA sequences in the sample. The chain employs TRBV6-5 and TRBJ1-2, with 8 positions matching TRBD1. CDR3 length equals 14 residues. Germline loops: CDR1 MNHEY, CDR2 SVGAGI. V dropped 8 bases and J dropped 8; count of bases not matched to a gene: 13. The CDR3: CASGSGGVGGGYTF. In DNA form, the CDR3 reads TGTGCCAGCGGCTCAGGGGGCGTGGGCGGGGGCTACACCTTC.

This chain links TRBV28 with TRBJ1-4; maybe TRBD1 (5 bases). This CDR3 has 17 amino acids. Germline V gives CDR1 MDHEN, CDR2 SYDVKM. Trimming stripped 7 bases from V and 7 bases from J, with 25 bases between. The CDR3, as DNA: TGTGCCAGCATTGCCGTGCCGGTCAGGGACTACTCTGAAAAACTGTTTTTT. As protein: CASIAVPVRDYSEKLFF.

This clone was observed once. The same CDR3 also results from other DNA sequences found in this sample. The chain uses TRBV27 and TRBJ1-5; D remains ambiguous. The CDR3 loop spans 14 amino acids. V was cut by 6 bases and J by 10 bases, with 19 bases left in between. Germline CDR1 MNHEY, CDR2 SMNVEV (reference sequence). The CDR3 spells CASRRTIRGKPQHF. The CDR3, as DNA: TGTGCCAGCAGACGGACGATTCGGGGTAAACCCCAGCATTTT.

The chain has TRBV30 and TRBJ1-6, with D maybe TRBD1 (6 bases). Trimming cost V 2 bases and J 7 bases, with 9 bases left between them. The CDR3 spans 13 residues. Per germline, CDR1 GTSNPN and CDR2 SVGIG (reference sequence). The CDR3 bases are TGTGCCTGGAGTCCGGACAGCAATTCACCCCTCCACTTT. Residues: CAWSPDSNSPLHF.

This clone was seen only a few times. The CDR3 region is CASSKTGRGETQYF. CDR3 bases: TGTGCCAGCAGCAAGACAGGGCGAGGAGAGACCCAGTACTTC. The rearrangement joins TRBV5-4 to TRBJ2-5, with 7 positions matching TRBD1. Per the germline V gene, CDR1 is SGHNT and CDR2 is YYREEE (reference sequence). The CDR3 consists of 14 residues. V was clipped by 4 bases and J by 4 bases; unmatched bases: 7.

The chain combines TRBV5-1 with TRBJ2-5, with D hard to call. Germline CDR1 is SGHRS and CDR2 is YFSETQ. This CDR3 contains 14 residues. Between the trimmed V and J ends, which lost 2 bases and 2 bases, there was a span of 10 bases. DNA for the CDR3: TGCGCCAGCAGCTTACCGAATCTACAAGAGACCCAGTACTTC. It encodes CASSLPNLQETQYF.

As to this clone: Only one base separates this from a far larger clonotype, so it likely reflects a read error. Other DNA sequences in this specimen translate into the identical CDR3. The rearrangement links TRBV28 to TRBJ1-5; TRBD1 agrees at 7 bases. The length of the CDR3 is 15 residues. Germline V gene lookup returns CDR1 MDHEN and CDR2 SYDVKM. This chain's CDR3 is CASSSPEGAGQPQHF. In DNA form, the CDR3 reads TGTGCCAGCAGTTCCCCGGAGGGGGCAGGTCAGCCCCAACATTTT.

The gene calls are TRBV6-5 and TRBJ1-5, with D unresolved. Trimming cost V 0 bases and J 0 bases, with 6 bases left between them. The CDR3 loop spans 15 amino acids. The germline V gene has CDR1 MNHEY and CDR2 SVGAGI. In DNA, the CDR3 is TGTGCCAGCAGTTACTCTGGAGATAGCAATCAGCCCCAGCATTTT. Its protein product is CASSYSGDSNQPQHF.

The chain has TRBV4-3 and TRBJ2-5; TRBD2 matches 9 bases. CDR3 size: 15 residues. V gave up 6 bases and J gave up 5 bases; unmatched junction bases: 10. CDR1 is LGHNA, CDR2 YSLEER, per germline. In nucleotides, the CDR3 is TGCGCCAGCAGTCGAATAGCGGGAGCGGGGGAGACCCAGTACTTC. Translating it yields CASSRIAGAGETQYF.

This clone was seen a handful of times. J is TRBJ2-5 and V is TRBV5-1, with TRBD2 identical over 8 bases. The CDR3 length is 15 residues. Losses at the gene ends were 1 base for V and 3 bases for J; bases not matched to a gene: 5. Per the germline V gene, CDR1 is SGHRS and CDR2 is YFSETQ. In nucleotides, the CDR3 is TGCGCCAGCAGCTTGCCTAGCGGGTGGGAAGAGACCCAGTACTTC. Translation: CASSLPSGWEETQYF.

This chain links TRBV28 with TRBJ1-2; D call uncertain. Trimming removed 4 bases from V and 4 bases from J, with 16 bases in between. Germline V lookup: CDR1 MDHEN, CDR2 SYDVKM. The CDR3 is 15 residues long. The DNA for the CDR3 is TGTGCCAGCAGTTCCCGGGCCAGTCGATTCTATGGCTACACCTTC. It translates to CASSSRASRFYGYTF.

This chain uses TRBV2 with TRBJ2-3; the match to TRBD1 covers 10 bases. Looked up from germline, CDR1 is SNHLY and CDR2 is FYNNEI. This CDR3 is 14 amino acids long. V shed 5 bases, J shed 4 bases, and the junction held 3 bases outside the gene matches. The CDR3: CASSWDRGADTQYF. The CDR3 DNA is TGTGCCAGCAGTTGGGACAGGGGCGCAGATACGCAGTATTTT.